The clone carrying this T cell receptor beta chain was seen more than once but under ten times. The antigen remains undetermined. This CDR3 has 13 amino acids. Germline loops: CDR1 MDHEN, CDR2 SYDVKM. Trimming took 6 bases from V and 10 from J; bases not matched to a gene: 6. This sample is drawn from a study of early T cells in non-severe SARS-CoV-2 infection. Via MiXCR, TCRdb re-called the 5' RACE reads, giving one row per CDR3 protein. The data show tens of thousands of distinct CDR3 sequences, around a sixth seen once. The study, taken as a whole, reports: Private and CD4 specificities were missed by VDJdb matching, skewed to anti-spike CD8.

The chain uses TRBV28 and TRBJ1-6; 7 bases agree with TRBD1. The sequenced material came from whole blood. The TCR sequence derives from an adult who was a healthcare worker with PCR-confirmed SARS-CoV-2 infection or an uninfected control (not recorded which). The CDR3: CASRNRGGSPLHF. The CDR3, as DNA: TGTGCCAGCAGGAACAGGGGTGGCTCACCCCTCCACTTT.